This TCR beta chain stems from a study of T cell repertoires in cytomegalovirus infection. In this sample, this clonotype turned up a few times. Its cognate antigen is unknown. Trimming cost V 5 bases and J 4 bases; bases outside gene matches: 7. The CDR3 runs 15 residues. CDR1 is PRHDT, CDR2 FYEKMQ, per germline (reference sequence). A single record per CDR3 protein comes from TCRdb applying MiXCR to the reads. The profile shows 900,000 to 950,000 distinct CDR3 sequences, roughly 30% of them singletons. This TCR came from a human donor in good health (CMV status not recorded). Some clones in this sample may be carry-over from other donors' samples. The rearrangement links TRBV13 to TRBJ2-5; 10 bases align to TRBD2. The specimen was cultured CD8+ T cells from PBMCs, collected from culture after CMV antigen stimulation. The CDR3 sequence is CASSPTSGPRETQYF. The CDR3 nucleotides are TGTGCCAGCAGCCCGACTAGCGGGCCCCGAGAGACCCAGTACTTC. Variable domain in full (rest from reference TRBV13 and TRBJ2-5): AAGVIQSPRHLIKEKRETATLKCYPIPRHDTVYWYQQGPGQDPQFLISFYEKMQSDKGSIPDRFSAQQFSDYHSELNMSSLELGDSALYFCASSPTSGPRETQYFGPGTRLLVL.